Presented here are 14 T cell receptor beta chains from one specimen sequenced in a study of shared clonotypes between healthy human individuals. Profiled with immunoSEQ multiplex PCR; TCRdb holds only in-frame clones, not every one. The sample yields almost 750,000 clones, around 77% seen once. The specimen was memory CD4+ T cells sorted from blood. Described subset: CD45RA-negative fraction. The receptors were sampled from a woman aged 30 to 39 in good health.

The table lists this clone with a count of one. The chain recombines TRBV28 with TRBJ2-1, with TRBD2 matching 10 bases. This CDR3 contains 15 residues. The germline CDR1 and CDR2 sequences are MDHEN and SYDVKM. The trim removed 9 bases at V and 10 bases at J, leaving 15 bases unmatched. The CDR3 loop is CASGKRTSGIREQFF. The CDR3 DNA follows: TGTGCCAGTGGGAAAAGAACTAGCGGGATCAGGGAGCAGTTCTTC.

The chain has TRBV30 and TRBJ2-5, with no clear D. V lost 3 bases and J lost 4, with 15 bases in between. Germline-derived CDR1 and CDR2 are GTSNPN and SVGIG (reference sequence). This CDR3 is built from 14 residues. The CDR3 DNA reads TGTGCCTGGAGGGGAAACGGCCCCTCAGAGACCCAGTACTTC. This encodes CAWRGNGPSETQYF.

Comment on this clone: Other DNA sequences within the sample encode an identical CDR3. The CDR3 sequence: CASSAGTGNQPQHF. CDR3 sequence (DNA): TGTGCCAGCAGTGCAGGGACGGGTAATCAGCCCCAGCATTTT. The rearrangement links TRBV6-1 to TRBJ1-5; D is perhaps TRBD1 (5 bases). Trimming stripped 4 bases from V and 4 bases from J, with 11 bases between. The CDR3 consists of 14 residues. Germline V gene lookup returns CDR1 MNHNS and CDR2 SASEGT.

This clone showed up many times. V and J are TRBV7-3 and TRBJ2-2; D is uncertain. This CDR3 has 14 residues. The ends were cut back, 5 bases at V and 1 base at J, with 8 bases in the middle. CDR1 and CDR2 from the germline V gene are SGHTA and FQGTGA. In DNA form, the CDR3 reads TGTGCCAGCAGCCCAGCCAGGAACACCGGGGAGCTGTTTTTT. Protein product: CASSPARNTGELFF.

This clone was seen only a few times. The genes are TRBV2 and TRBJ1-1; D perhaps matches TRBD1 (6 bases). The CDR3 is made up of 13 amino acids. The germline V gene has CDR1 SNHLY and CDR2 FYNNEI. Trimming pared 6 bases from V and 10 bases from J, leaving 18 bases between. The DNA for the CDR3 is TGTGCCAGCAGGGGACATTCCCCCGCGGGAGCTTTCTTT. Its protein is CASRGHSPAGAFF.

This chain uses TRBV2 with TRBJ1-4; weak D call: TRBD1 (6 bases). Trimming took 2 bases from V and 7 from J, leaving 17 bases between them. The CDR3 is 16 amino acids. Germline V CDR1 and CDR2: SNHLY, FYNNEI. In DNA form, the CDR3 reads TGTGCCAGCAGTGAAAGGGCGGGGGGCGTCGTTGAAAAACTGTTTTTT. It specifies CASSERAGGVVEKLFF.

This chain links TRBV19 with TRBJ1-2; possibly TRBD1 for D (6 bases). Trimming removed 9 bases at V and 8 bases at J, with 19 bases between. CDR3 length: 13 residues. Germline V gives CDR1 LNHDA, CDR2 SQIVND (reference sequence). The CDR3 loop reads CASQPGVTRGYTF. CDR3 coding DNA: TGTGCCAGCCAACCAGGGGTAACAAGGGGCTACACCTTC.

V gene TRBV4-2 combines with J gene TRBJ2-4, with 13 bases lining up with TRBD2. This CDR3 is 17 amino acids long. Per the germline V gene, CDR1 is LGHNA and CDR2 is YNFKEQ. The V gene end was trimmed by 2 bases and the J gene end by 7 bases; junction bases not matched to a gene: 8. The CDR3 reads CASSQYTSGRAANIQYF. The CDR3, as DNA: TGTGCCAGCAGCCAATATACTAGCGGGAGGGCCGCGAACATTCAGTACTTC.

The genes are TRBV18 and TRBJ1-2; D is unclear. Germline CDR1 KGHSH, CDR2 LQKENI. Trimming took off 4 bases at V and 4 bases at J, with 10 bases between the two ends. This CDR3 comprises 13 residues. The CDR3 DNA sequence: TGTGCCAGCTCACTCGACAAAGGCTATGGCTACACCTTC. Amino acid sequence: CASSLDKGYGYTF.

For the CDR3, the DNA is TGTGCCAGCAGTTTATCCCACGGGAACACTGAAGCTTTCTTT. It codes for CASSLSHGNTEAFF. This rearrangement joins TRBV27 to TRBJ1-1; D is undetermined. The CDR3 has 14 residues. V was shortened by 0 bases and J by 1 base, with 6 bases between the two germline ends. CDR1 MNHEY and CDR2 SMNVEV come from the germline V gene (reference sequence).

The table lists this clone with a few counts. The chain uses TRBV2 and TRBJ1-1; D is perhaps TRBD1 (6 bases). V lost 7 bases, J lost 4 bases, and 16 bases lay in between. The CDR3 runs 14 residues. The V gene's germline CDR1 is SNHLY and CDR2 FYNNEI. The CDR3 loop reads CASTGTRRFTEAFF. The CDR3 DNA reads TGTGCCAGCACCGGGACACGGAGATTCACTGAAGCTTTCTTT.

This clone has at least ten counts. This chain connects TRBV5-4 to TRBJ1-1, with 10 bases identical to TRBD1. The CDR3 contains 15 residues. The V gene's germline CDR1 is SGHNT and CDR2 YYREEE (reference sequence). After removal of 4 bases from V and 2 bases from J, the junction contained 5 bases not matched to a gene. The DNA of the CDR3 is TGTGCCAGCAGCGGGACAGGGGTCTTCAACACTGAAGCTTTCTTT. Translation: CASSGTGVFNTEAFF.

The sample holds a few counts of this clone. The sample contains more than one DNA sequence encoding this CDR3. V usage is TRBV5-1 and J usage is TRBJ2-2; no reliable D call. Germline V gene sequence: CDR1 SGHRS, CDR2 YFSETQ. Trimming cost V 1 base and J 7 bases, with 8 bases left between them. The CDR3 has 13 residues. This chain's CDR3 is CASSLSVSGELFF. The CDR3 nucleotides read TGCGCCAGCAGCTTGTCGGTGAGCGGGGAGCTGTTTTTT.

This CDR3 reads CASSRKLGEDTQYF. CDR3 nucleotide sequence: TGTGCCAGCAGCCGCAAGCTTGGAGAAGATACGCAGTATTTT. J is TRBJ2-3 and V is TRBV5-4; D call uncertain. CDR1 and CDR2 (germline): SGHNT, YYREEE (reference sequence). The CDR3 has 14 residues. Trimming removed 4 bases from V and 5 bases from J, with 14 bases in between.